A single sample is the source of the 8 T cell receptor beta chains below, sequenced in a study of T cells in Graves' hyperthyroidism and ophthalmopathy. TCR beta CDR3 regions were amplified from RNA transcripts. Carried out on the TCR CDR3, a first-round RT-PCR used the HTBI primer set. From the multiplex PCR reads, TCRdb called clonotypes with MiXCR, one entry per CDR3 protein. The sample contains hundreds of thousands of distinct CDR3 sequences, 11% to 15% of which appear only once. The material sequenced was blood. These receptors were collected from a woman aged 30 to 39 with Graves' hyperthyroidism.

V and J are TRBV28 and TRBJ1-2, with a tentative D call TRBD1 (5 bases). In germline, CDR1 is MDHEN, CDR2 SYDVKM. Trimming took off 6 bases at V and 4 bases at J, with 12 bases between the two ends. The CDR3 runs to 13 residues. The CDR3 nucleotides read TGTGCCAGCAGACCTCAGGGTGTCTATGGCTACACCTTC. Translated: CASRPQGVYGYTF.

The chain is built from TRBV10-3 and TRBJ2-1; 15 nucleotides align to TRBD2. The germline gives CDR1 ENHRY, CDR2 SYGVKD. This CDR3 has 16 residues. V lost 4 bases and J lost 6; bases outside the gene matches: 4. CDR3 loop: CAISGSGLAGGNEQFF. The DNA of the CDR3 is TGTGCCATCAGTGGGTCGGGACTAGCGGGAGGCAATGAGCAGTTCTTC.

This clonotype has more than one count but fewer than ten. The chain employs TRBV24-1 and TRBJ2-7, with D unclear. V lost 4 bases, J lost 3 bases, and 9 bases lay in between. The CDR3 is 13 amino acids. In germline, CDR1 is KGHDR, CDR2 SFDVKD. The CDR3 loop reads CATSDFTGYEQYF. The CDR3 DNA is TGTGCCACCAGTGACTTTACGGGCTACGAGCAGTACTTC.

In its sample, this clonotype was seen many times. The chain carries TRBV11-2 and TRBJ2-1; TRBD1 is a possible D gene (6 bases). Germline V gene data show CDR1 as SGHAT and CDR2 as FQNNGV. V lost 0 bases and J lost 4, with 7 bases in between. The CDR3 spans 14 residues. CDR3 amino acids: CASSLEQGYNEQFF. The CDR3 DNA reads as TGTGCCAGCAGCTTAGAACAGGGTTACAATGAGCAGTTCTTC.

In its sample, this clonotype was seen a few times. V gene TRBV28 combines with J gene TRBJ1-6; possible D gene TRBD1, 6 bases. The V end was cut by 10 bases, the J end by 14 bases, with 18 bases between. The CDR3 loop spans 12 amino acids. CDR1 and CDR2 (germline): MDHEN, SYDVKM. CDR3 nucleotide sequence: TGTGCCACCTATGGGGGGGCGCAGGCCCTCCACTTT. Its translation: CATYGGAQALHF.

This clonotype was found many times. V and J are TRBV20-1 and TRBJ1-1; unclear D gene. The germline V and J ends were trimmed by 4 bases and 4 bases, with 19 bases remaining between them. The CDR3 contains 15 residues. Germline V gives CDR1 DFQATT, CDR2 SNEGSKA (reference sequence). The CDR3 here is CSATGRGPPGTEAFF. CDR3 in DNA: TGCAGTGCTACGGGGAGAGGGCCGCCCGGCACTGAAGCTTTCTTT.

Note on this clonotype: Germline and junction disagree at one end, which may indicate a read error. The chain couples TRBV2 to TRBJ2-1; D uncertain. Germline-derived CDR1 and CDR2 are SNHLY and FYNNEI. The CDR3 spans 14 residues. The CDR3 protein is CASSAVRPEDEQLF. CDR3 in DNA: TGTGCCAGCAGTGCCGTACGCCCCGAGGATGAGCAGCTCTTC.

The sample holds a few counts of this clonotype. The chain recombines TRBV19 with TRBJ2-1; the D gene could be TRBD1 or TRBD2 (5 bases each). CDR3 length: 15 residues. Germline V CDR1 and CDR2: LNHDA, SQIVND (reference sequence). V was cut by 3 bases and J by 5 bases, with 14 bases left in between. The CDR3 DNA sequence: TGTGCCAGTAGTATGAGTGGGGGTACCAACAATGAGCAGTTCTTC. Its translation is CASSMSGGTNNEQFF.